One TCR beta chain is described in this entry. The patients, who ranged from 18 to 65 in age, presented with newly diagnosed hyperthyroidism lasting under 2 months. Amplification yielded TCR beta CDR3 regions, with RNA transcripts as the source. A first-round RT-PCR of the TCR CDR3 used the HTBI primer set. TCRdb re-derived calls from the multiplex PCR reads in MiXCR, one entry per CDR3 protein. The repertoire holds hundreds of thousands of distinct CDR3 sequences, with about 38% as singletons. The sample is drawn from a study of T cells in Graves' hyperthyroidism and ophthalmopathy. This clonotype originated in a man aged 18 to 30 with Graves' hyperthyroidism. The sample comprised blood.

CDR3 in amino acids: CSAQISGSSYEQYF. The CDR3 DNA follows: TGCAGTGCTCAGATCAGCGGCAGCTCCTACGAGCAGTACTTC. The rearrangement uses TRBV20-1 and TRBJ2-7; D perhaps matches TRBD2 (5 bases). The CDR3 has 14 amino acids. With 5 bases removed from V and 0 bases from J, the gap between germline ends came to 14 bases. The germline V gene has CDR1 DFQATT and CDR2 SNEGSKA (reference sequence).